Listed below are T cell receptor beta chains from one sample, sequenced in a study of identical twins. MiXCR, run by TCRdb on the 5' RACE reads, gives a single entry per CDR3 protein. This sample has a few hundred thousand distinct CDR3 sequences, with roughly an eighth found just once. The same data also contributed to another study, on yellow fever vaccine responses in identical twins.

Sample: CD4+ T cells sorted from blood. Receptors were obtained from a woman between 18 and 29 years old in good health. The CDR3 runs from the conserved cysteine through the conserved F or W. Each record gives: J gene, D gene, V gene, clone size, CDR3 protein, CDR3 DNA. D genes are given only for firm matches. Part of the rows lack a size; the others show once, few, many or a class for expanded clones.

J: TRBJ1-1
D: NA
V: TRBV19
size: NA
CDR3: CAAKKRDGVNTEAFF
DNA: TGTGCCGCAAAAAAAAGGGACGGCGTGAACACTGAAGCTTTCTTT

J: TRBJ2-7
D: TRBD2
V: TRBV20-1
size: NA
CDR3: CSAKLPGLAYQQYF
DNA: TGCAGTGCTAAACTGCCGGGACTAGCGTACCAGCAGTACTTC

J: TRBJ1-2
D: NA
V: TRBV29-1
size: few
CDR3: CSVGQTMGYGYTF
DNA: TGCAGCGTTGGACAGACGATGGGCTATGGCTACACCTTC

J: TRBJ1-1
D: NA
V: TRBV20-1
size: few
CDR3: CSENDRTEAFF
DNA: TGCAGTGAAAACGACCGCACTGAAGCTTTCTTT

J: TRBJ2-5
D: TRBD1
V: TRBV7-8
size: many
CDR3: CASSEQGAVQETQYF
DNA: TGTGCCAGCAGCGAGCAGGGGGCGGTCCAAGAGACCCAGTACTTC

J: TRBJ2-7
D: TRBD1
V: TRBV25-1
size: NA
CDR3: CASSESGTGSHEQYF
DNA: TGTGCCAGCAGTGAATCTGGGACAGGGTCTCACGAGCAGTACTTC

J: TRBJ2-7
D: TRBD1
V: TRBV25-1
size: few
CDR3: CASSASLTGVYEQYF
DNA: TGTGCCAGCAGTGCCTCCCTGACAGGGGTGTACGAGCAGTACTTC

J: TRBJ2-3
D: NA
V: TRBV11-2
size: many
CDR3: CASSLGRRTDTQYF
DNA: TGTGCCAGCAGCTTAGGCCGGCGCACAGATACGCAGTATTTT

J: TRBJ2-6
D: NA
V: TRBV5-5
size: NA
CDR3: CASSFNRANNLSGANVLTF
DNA: TGTGCCAGCAGCTTTAACAGGGCTAACAACCTCTCTGGGGCCAACGTCCTGACTTTC

J: TRBJ2-1
D: TRBD1
V: TRBV28
size: NA
CDR3: CASSFFTGGKDEQFF
DNA: TGTGCCAGCAGTTTTTTCACAGGGGGCAAGGATGAGCAGTTCTTC

J: TRBJ1-2
D: TRBD1
V: TRBV6-5
size: NA
CDR3: CASTRQGYGYTF
DNA: TGTGCCAGCACCAGACAGGGGTATGGCTACACCTTC

J: TRBJ1-4
D: NA
V: TRBV18
size: many
CDR3: CASSPGNEKLFF
DNA: TGTGCCAGCTCACCAGGGAATGAAAAACTGTTTTTT

J: TRBJ2-1
D: NA
V: TRBV29-1
size: few
CDR3: CSVEYVTTYEQFF
DNA: TGCAGCGTTGAATACGTGACGACCTATGAGCAGTTCTTC

J: TRBJ2-7
D: NA
V: TRBV6-5
size: NA
CDR3: CASSYSAGPISSYEQYF
DNA: TGTGCCAGCAGTTACTCGGCAGGGCCTATTAGCTCCTACGAGCAGTACTTC

J: TRBJ2-2
D: NA
V: TRBV19
size: few
CDR3: CASSRPSGTIGGELFF
DNA: TGTGCCAGTAGTCGCCCTTCCGGGACAATCGGAGGGGAGCTGTTTTTT

J: TRBJ2-7
D: TRBD2
V: TRBV6-1
size: NA
CDR3: CASNPSGGRSYEQYF
DNA: TGTGCCAGCAATCCTAGCGGGGGCCGATCCTACGAGCAGTACTTC

J: TRBJ2-7
D: TRBD2
V: TRBV5-6
size: few
CDR3: CASSSAGINEQYF
DNA: TGTGCCAGCAGCTCAGCGGGAATCAACGAGCAGTACTTC

J: TRBJ1-3
D: NA
V: TRBV5-1
size: NA
CDR3: CASSVDTSGNTIYF
DNA: TGCGCCAGCAGCGTAGACACCTCTGGAAACACCATATATTTT

J: TRBJ1-2
D: TRBD1
V: TRBV29-1
size: few
CDR3: CSVGTGMYGYTF
DNA: TGCAGCGTTGGGACAGGCATGTATGGCTACACCTTC

J: TRBJ1-1
D: NA
V: TRBV12-3/TRBV12-4
size: many
CDR3: CASSLRSGEAFF
DNA: TGTGCCAGCAGTTTAAGGTCCGGTGAAGCTTTCTTT

J: TRBJ2-1
D: TRBD2
V: TRBV6-2/TRBV6-3
size: NA
CDR3: CASSRGTSGRPFDEQFF
DNA: TGTGCCAGCAGCCGAGGGACTAGCGGGAGGCCCTTCGATGAGCAGTTCTTC

J: TRBJ2-1
D: TRBD2
V: TRBV7-2
size: many
CDR3: CASSLLAGGRNEQFF
DNA: TGTGCCAGCAGCTTATTAGCGGGGGGCCGCAATGAGCAGTTCTTC